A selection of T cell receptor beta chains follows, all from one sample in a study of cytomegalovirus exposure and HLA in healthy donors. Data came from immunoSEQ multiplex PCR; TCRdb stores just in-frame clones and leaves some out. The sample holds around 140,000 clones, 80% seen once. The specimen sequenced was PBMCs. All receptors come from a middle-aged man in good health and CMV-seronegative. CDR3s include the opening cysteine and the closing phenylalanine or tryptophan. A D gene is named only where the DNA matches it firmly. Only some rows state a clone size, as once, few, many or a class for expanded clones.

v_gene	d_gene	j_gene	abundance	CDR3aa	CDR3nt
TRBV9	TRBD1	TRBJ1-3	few	CASSAQTGGERNTIYF	TGTGCCAGCAGCGCCCAAACAGGGGGCGAGCGAAACACCATATATTTT
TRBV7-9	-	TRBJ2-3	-	CASSPRGGPDTQYF	TGTGCCAGCAGCCCCCGAGGAGGACCAGATACGCAGTATTTT
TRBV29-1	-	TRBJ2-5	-	CSVLQSGETQYF	TGCAGCGTACTCCAAAGTGGAGAGACCCAGTACTTC
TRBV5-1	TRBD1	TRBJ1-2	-	CASRPGTGADGYTF	TGCGCCAGCAGACCCGGGACAGGGGCGGATGGCTACACCTTC
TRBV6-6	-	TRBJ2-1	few	CASSNRLPSYNEQFF	TGTGCCAGCAGTAATCGTCTTCCCTCCTACAATGAGCAGTTCTTC
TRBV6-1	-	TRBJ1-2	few	CASHGVGAGDYGYTF	TGTGCCAGCCACGGAGTGGGGGCAGGAGACTATGGCTACACCTTC
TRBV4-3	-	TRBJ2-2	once	CASSHSGLDTGELFF	TGCGCCAGCAGCCATTCAGGTCTGGACACCGGGGAGCTGTTTTTT
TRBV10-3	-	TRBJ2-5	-	CAISEEPIPVQETQYF	TGTGCCATCAGTGAGGAGCCGATTCCGGTCCAAGAGACCCAGTACTTC
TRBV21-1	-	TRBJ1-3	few	CASSKQGDTFDTIYF	TGTGCCAGCAGCAAACAGGGGGACACTTTCGACACCATATATTTT
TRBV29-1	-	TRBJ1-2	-	CSVEPGYGYTF	TGCAGCGTTGAACCGGGCTATGGCTACACCTTC
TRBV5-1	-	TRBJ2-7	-	CASSSPGNSYEQYF	TGCGCCAGCAGCTCCCCGGGGAATTCCTACGAGCAGTACTTC
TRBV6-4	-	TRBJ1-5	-	CASSDSGGAVNQPQHF	TGTGCCAGCAGTGACTCGGGAGGGGCGGTCAATCAGCCCCAGCATTTT
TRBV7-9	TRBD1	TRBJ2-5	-	CASSNQNRGRETQYF	TGTGCCAGCAGCAATCAGAACAGGGGGCGAGAGACCCAGTACTTC
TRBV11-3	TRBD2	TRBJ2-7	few	CASSPGGRAGAYEQYF	TGTGCCAGCAGCCCGGGGGGACGGGCGGGCGCCTACGAGCAGTACTTC
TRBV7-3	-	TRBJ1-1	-	CASREREGTEAFF	TGTGCCAGCCGGGAAAGGGAGGGCACTGAAGCTTTCTTT
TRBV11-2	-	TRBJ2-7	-	CASSSQGGPYEQYF	TGTGCCAGCAGCTCCCAGGGGGGTCCCTACGAGCAGTACTTC
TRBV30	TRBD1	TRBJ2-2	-	CAWSVTGGVFPGELFF	TGTGCCTGGAGTGTAACAGGGGGCGTATTTCCCGGGGAGCTGTTTTTT
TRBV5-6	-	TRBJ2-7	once	CASSSLTQGSGYEQYF	TGTGCCAGCAGCTCACTAACACAGGGATCAGGCTACGAGCAGTACTTC
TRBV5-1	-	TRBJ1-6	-	CASSLLLDRDSPLHF	TGCGCCAGCAGCTTGCTATTGGACAGAGATTCACCCCTCCACTTT
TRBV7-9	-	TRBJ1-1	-	CASSLAGGQSNTEAFF	TGTGCCAGCAGCTTAGCCGGCGGGCAGTCGAACACTGAAGCTTTCTTT
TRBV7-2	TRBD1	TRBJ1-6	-	CASREGARDSPLHF	TGTGCCAGCAGGGAGGGGGCTAGGGACTCACCCCTCCACTTT
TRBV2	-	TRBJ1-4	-	CASRGRGEKLFF	TGTGCCAGCAGGGGGAGGGGGGAAAAACTGTTTTTT
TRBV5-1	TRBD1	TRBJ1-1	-	CASSLTGAEPFMNTEAFF	TGCGCCAGCAGCTTAACAGGGGCCGAACCTTTCATGAACACTGAAGCTTTCTTT
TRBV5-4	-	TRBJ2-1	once	CASSLVGGSGNEQFF	TGTGCCAGCAGCTTGGTAGGAGGGTCGGGAAATGAGCAGTTCTTC
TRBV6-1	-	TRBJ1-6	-	CASSEAWGGVNSPLHF	TGTGCCAGCAGTGAAGCTTGGGGAGGGGTCAATTCACCCCTCCACTTT
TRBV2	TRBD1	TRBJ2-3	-	CARRTGPTDTQYF	TGTGCCAGAAGGACAGGGCCCACAGATACGCAGTATTTT
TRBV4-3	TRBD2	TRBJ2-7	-	CASSQAPVGGDREQYF	TGCGCCAGCAGCCAAGCCCCGGTTGGGGGGGACCGCGAGCAGTACTTC
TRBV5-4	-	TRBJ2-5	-	CASSLSLQETQYF	TGTGCCAGCAGCCTGTCTTTGCAAGAGACCCAGTACTTC
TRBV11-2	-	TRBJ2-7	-	CASSLDAGASYEQYF	TGTGCCAGCAGCTTAGACGCAGGGGCTTCCTACGAGCAGTACTTC
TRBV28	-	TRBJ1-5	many	CASSYPRVLSNQPQHF	TGTGCCAGCAGCTATCCTCGGGTCCTTAGCAATCAGCCCCAGCATTTT
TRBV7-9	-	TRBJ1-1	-	CASSFGGNTEAFF	TGTGCCAGCAGCTTTGGCGGGAACACTGAAGCTTTCTTT
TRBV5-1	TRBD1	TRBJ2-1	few	CASSLPGQGIDEQFF	TGCGCCAGCAGCTTGCCGGGACAGGGTATCGATGAGCAGTTCTTC
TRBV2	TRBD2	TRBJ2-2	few	CASSESLAAGELFF	TGTGCCAGCAGTGAAAGCCTAGCGGCCGGGGAGCTGTTTTTT
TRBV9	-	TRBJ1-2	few	CASSVGNSGGKDGGYTF	TGTGCCAGCAGCGTAGGGAATTCCGGGGGGAAAGACGGTGGCTACACCTTC
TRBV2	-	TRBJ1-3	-	CASSSGQIFRGNTIYF	TGTGCCAGCAGCAGCGGACAGATCTTTCGGGGAAACACCATATATTTT
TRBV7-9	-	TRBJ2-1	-	CASTPVADGYNEQFF	TGTGCCAGCACCCCGGTGGCGGATGGGTACAATGAGCAGTTCTTC
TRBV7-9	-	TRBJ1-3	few	CASGQESTIYF	TGTGCCAGCGGGCAAGAGAGCACCATATATTTT
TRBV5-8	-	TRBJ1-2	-	CASSLGTAQLNYGYTF	TGTGCCAGCAGCTTGGGCACAGCTCAACTTAACTATGGCTACACCTTC
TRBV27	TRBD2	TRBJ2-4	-	CASSLSSFRDGGILAKNIQYF	TGTGCCAGCAGTTTATCGTCCTTTAGGGACGGGGGGATCCTAGCCAAAAACATTCAGTACTTC
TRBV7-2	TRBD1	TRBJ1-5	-	CASSQGGGNQPQHF	TGTGCCAGCAGCCAGGGGGGAGGCAATCAGCCCCAGCATTTT
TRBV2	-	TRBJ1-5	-	CASSERSGLNQPQHF	TGTGCCAGCAGTGAGAGGTCAGGGCTCAATCAGCCCCAGCATTTT
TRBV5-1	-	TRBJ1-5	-	CASSQTAGGQPQHF	TGCGCCAGCAGCCAGACAGCCGGGGGTCAGCCCCAGCATTTT
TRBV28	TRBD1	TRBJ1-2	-	CATLPGQVYGYTF	TGTGCCACTCTACCGGGACAGGTGTATGGCTACACCTTC
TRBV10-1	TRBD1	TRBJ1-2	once	CASSGTQGATFQYGYTF	TGCGCCAGCAGCGGAACTCAGGGGGCGACTTTTCAGTATGGCTACACCTTC
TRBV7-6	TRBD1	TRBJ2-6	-	CASSHLTGGGGGANVLTF	TGTGCCAGCAGCCACTTAACAGGGGGCGGAGGTGGGGCCAACGTCCTGACTTTC
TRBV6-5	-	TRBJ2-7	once	CASTSGSYERYF	TGTGCCAGCACGTCAGGGTCCTACGAGCGGTACTTC
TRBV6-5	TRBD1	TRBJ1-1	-	CASSIDRVRTEAFF	TGTGCCAGCAGCATTGACAGGGTGAGGACTGAAGCTTTCTTT
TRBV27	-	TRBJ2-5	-	CASSLSWAGANQETQYF	TGTGCCAGCAGTTTAAGTTGGGCGGGGGCCAACCAAGAGACCCAGTACTTC
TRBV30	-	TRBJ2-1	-	CAWSGGIMGYNEQFF	TGTGCCTGGAGTGGAGGGATTATGGGCTACAATGAGCAGTTCTTC
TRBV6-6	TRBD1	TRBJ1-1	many	CASWDRRLNTEAFF	TGTGCCAGCTGGGACAGAAGACTGAACACTGAAGCTTTCTTT
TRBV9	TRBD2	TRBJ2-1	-	CASSPSPGGGAYEQFF	TGTGCCAGCAGCCCTAGTCCCGGCGGGGGGGCTTATGAGCAGTTCTTC
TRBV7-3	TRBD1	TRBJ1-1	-	CASSLDRVTEAFF	TGTGCCAGCAGCTTAGACAGGGTCACTGAAGCTTTCTTT
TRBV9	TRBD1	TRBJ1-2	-	CASSVDRGKDYTF	TGTGCCAGCAGCGTGGACAGGGGGAAGGACTACACCTTC
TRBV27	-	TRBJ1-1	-	CASSPEGGLVLLGTEAFF	TGTGCCAGCAGCCCAGAGGGGGGGTTGGTCCTTTTGGGCACTGAAGCTTTCTTT